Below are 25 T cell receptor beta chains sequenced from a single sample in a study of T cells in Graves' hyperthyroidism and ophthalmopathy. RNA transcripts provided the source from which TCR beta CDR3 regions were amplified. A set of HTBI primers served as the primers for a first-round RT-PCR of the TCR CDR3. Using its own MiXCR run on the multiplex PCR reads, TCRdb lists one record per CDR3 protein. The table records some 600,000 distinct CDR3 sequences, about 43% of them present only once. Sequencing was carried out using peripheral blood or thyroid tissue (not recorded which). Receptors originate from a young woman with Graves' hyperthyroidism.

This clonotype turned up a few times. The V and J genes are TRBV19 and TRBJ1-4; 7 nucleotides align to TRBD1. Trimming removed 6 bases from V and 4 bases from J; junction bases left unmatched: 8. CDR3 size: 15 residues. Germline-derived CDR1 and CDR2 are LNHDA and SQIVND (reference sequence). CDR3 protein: CASRANRGINEKLFF. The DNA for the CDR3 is TGTGCCAGTAGAGCAAACAGGGGTATTAATGAAAAACTGTTTTTT. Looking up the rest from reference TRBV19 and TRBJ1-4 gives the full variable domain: DGGITQSPKYLFRKEGQNVTLSCEQNLNHDAMYWYRQDPGQGLRLIYYSQIVNDFQKGDIAEGYSVSREKKESFPLTVTSAQKNPTAFYLCASRANRGINEKLFFGSGTQLSVL.

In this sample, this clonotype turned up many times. As DNA, the CDR3 is TGTGCCATCAGTGAGTCTGACAGTCAAGAGACCCAGTACTTC. It yields the protein CAISESDSQETQYF. The rearrangement links TRBV10-3 to TRBJ2-5; maybe TRBD1 (5 bases). The CDR3 contains 14 residues. The V gene's germline CDR1 is ENHRY and CDR2 SYGVKD. Trimming cost V 0 bases and J 2 bases, with 7 bases left between them.

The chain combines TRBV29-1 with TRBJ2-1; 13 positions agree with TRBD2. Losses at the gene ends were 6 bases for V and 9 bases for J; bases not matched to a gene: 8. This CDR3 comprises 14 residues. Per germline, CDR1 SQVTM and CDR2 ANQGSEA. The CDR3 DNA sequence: TGCAGCGTGGCTGGACTAGCGGGAGCTATTGAGCAGTTCTTC. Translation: CSVAGLAGAIEQFF.

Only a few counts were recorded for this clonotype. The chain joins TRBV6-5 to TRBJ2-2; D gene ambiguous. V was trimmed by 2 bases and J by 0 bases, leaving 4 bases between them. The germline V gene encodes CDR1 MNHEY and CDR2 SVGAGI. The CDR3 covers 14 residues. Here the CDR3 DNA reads TGTGCCAGCAGTTACGGGGCGAACACCGGGGAGCTGTTTTTT. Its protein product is CASSYGANTGELFF.

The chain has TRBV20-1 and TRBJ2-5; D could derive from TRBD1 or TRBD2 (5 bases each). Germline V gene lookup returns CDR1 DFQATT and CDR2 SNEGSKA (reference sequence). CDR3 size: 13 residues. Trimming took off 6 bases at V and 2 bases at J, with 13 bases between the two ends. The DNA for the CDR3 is TGCAGTGCCCCTCGGGACCAGCAAGAGACCCAGTACTTC. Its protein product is CSAPRDQQETQYF.

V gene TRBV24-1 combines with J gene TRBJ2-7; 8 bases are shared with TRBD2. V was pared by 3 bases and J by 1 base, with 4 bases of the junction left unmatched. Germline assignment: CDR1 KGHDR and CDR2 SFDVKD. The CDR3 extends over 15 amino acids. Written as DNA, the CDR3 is TGTGCCACCAGTGATCTGGAGCGGGGGTCCTACGAGCAGTACTTC. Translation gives CATSDLERGSYEQYF.

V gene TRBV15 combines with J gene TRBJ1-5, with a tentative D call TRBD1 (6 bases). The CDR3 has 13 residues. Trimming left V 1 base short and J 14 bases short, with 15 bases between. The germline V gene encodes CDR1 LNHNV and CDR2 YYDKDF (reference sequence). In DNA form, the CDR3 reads TGTGCCACCAGCAGAGCAGACCAGACAGGCAAGCATTTT. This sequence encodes CATSRADQTGKHF. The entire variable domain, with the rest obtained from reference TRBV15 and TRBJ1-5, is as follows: DAMVIQNPRYQVTQFGKPVTLSCSQTLNHNVMYWYQQKSSQAPKLLFHYYDKDFNNEADTPDNFQSRRPNTSFCFLDIRSPGLGDTAMYLCATSRADQTGKHFGDGTRLSIL.

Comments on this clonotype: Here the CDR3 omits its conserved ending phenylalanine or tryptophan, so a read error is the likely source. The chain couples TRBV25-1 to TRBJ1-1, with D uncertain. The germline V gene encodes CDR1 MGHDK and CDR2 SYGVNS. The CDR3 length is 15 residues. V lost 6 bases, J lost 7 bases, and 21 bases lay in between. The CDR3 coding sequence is TGTGCCAGCAGCTTGGGGAACGGTATCTACGGTGAAGCTTTCATT. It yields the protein CASSLGNGIYGEAFI.

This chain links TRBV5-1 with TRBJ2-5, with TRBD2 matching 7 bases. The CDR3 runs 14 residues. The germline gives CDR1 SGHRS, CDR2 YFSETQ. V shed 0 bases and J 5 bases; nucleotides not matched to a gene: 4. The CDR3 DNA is TGCGCCAGCAGCTTGGGGGGGGGATATGAGACCCAGTACTTC. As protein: CASSLGGGYETQYF. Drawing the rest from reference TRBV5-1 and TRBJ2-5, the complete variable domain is KAGVTQTPRYLIKTRGQQVTLSCSPISGHRSVSWYQQTPGQGLQFLFEYFSETQRNKGNFPGRFSGRQFSNSRSEMNVSTLELGDSALYLCASSLGGGYETQYFGPGTRLLVL.

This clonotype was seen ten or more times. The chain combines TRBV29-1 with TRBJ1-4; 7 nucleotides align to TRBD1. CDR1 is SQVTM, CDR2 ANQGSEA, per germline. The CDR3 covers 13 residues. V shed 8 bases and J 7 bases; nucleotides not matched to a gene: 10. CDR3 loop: CSTSTGLGEKLFF. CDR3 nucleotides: TGCAGCACCTCGACAGGGTTGGGTGAAAAACTGTTTTTT.

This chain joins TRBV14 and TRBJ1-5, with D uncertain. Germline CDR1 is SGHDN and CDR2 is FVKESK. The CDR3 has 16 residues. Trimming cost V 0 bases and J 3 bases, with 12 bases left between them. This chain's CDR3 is CASSQETTPANQPQHF. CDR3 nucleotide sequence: TGTGCCAGCAGCCAAGAGACGACTCCGGCCAATCAGCCCCAGCATTTT.

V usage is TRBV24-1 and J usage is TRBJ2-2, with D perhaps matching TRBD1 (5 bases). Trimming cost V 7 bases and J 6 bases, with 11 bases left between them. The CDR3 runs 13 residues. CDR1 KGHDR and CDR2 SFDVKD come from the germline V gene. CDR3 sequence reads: CATSERGAGELFF. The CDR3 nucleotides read TGTGCCACCAGCGAAAGGGGCGCCGGGGAGCTGTTTTTT.

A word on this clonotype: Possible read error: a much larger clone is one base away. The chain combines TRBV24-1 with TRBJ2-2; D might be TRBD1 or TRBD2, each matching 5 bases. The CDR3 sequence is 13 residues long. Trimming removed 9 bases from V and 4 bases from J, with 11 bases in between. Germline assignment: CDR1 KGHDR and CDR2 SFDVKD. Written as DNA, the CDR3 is TGTGCCACCGGCCGGGGCAGCACCGGGGAGCTGTTTTTT. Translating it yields CATGRGSTGELFF.

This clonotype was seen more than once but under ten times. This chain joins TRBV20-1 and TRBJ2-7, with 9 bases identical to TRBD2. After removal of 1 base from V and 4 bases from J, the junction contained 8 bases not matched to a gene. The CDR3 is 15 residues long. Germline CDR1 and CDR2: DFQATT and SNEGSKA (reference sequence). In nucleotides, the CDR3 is TGCAGTGCTAGAGTCCTTAGCGGGAGTTGGTACGAGCAGTACTTC. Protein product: CSARVLSGSWYEQYF.

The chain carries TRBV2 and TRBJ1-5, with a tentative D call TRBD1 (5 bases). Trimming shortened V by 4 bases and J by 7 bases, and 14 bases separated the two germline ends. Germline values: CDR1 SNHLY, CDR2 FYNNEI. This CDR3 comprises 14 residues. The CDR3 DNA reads TGTGCCAGCAGTGTTACGGGGGGAGGACAGCCCCAGCATTTT. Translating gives CASSVTGGGQPQHF.

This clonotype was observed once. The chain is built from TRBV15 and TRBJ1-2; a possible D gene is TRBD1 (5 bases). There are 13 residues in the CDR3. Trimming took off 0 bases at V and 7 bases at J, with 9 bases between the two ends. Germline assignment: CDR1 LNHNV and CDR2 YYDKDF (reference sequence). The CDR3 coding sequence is TGTGCCACCAGCAGAGAACGCGGGGCTGGCTACACCTTC. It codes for CATSRERGAGYTF. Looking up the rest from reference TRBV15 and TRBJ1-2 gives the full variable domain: DAMVIQNPRYQVTQFGKPVTLSCSQTLNHNVMYWYQQKSSQAPKLLFHYYDKDFNNEADTPDNFQSRRPNTSFCFLDIRSPGLGDTAMYLCATSRERGAGYTFGSGTRLTVV.

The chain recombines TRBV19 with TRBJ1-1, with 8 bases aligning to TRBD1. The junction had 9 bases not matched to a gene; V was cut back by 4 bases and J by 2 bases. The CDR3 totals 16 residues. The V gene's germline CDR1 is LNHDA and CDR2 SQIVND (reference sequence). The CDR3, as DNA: TGTGCCAGTAGTACTCCTCGGGACAGGCCAAACACTGAAGCTTTCTTT. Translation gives CASSTPRDRPNTEAFF. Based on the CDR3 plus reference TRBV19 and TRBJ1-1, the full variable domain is DGGITQSPKYLFRKEGQNVTLSCEQNLNHDAMYWYRQDPGQGLRLIYYSQIVNDFQKGDIAEGYSVSREKKESFPLTVTSAQKNPTAFYLCASSTPRDRPNTEAFFGQGTRLTVV.

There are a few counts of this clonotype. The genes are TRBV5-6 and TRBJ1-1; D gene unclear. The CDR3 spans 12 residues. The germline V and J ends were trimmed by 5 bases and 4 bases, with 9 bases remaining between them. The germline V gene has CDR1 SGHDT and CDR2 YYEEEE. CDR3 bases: TGTGCCAGCAGTTGGGGATTCACTGAAGCTTTCTTT. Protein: CASSWGFTEAFF.

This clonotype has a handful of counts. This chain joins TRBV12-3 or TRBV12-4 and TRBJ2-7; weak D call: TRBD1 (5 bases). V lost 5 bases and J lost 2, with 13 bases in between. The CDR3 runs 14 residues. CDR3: CASSQKGSPYEQYF. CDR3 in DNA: TGTGCCAGCAGTCAAAAGGGGTCCCCCTACGAGCAGTACTTC.

CDR3 residues: CATPRGPGTPAYEQYF. The CDR3 DNA reads as TGTGCCACCCCTAGGGGGCCCGGGACTCCCGCCTACGAGCAGTACTTC. The chain is built from TRBV2 and TRBJ2-7; a possible D gene is TRBD1 (7 bases). V gave up 10 bases and J gave up 2 bases, with 24 bases separating them. Looked up from germline, CDR1 is SNHLY and CDR2 is FYNNEI. The length of the CDR3 is 16 residues.

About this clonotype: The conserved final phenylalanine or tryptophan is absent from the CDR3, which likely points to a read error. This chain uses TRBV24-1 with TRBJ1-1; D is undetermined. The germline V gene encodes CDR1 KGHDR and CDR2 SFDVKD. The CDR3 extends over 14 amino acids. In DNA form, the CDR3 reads TGTGCCAGCAGTTCGACATCTGAGAACACTGAAGCTTTCCTT. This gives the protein CASSSTSENTEAFL.

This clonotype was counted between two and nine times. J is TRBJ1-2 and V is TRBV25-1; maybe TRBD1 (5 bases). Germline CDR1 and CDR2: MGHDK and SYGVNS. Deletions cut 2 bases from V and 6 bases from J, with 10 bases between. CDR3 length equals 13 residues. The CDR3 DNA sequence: TGTGCCAGCAGTGAAGTGGGGCGTAATGGCTACACCTTC. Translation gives CASSEVGRNGYTF.

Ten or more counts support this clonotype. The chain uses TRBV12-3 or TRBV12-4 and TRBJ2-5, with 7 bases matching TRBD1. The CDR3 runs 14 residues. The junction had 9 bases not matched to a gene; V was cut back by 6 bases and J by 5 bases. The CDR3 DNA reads TGTGCCAGCAGGTGGACAGGCGTGAGGGAGACCCAGTACTTC. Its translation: CASRWTGVRETQYF.

Here the CDR3 DNA reads TGCAGCGTTGTGAGAGGGGGCTACGAGCAGTACTTC. Translation: CSVVRGGYEQYF. The rearrangement uses TRBV29-1 and TRBJ2-7, with D possibly being TRBD1 (6 bases). This CDR3 has 12 residues. Germline assignment: CDR1 SQVTM and CDR2 ANQGSEA. The V end was cut by 4 bases, the J end by 3 bases, with 10 bases between.

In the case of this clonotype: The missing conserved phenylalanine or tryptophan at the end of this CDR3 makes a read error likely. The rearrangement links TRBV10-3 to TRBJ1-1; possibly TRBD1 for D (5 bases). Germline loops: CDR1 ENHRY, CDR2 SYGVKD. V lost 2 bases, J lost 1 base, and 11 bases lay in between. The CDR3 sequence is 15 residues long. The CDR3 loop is CAISEQGLRNTEAFL. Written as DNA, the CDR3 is TGTGCCATCAGTGAGCAGGGCCTCAGGAACACTGAAGCTTTCCTT.